The 29 T cell receptor beta chains given below trace back to one sample, sequenced in a study of blood T cell repertoires in COVID-19. Libraries were prepared by immunoSEQ multiplex PCR; TCRdb keeps only in-frame clonotypes and omits some of them. The sample holds about 39,000 clones, under 80% seen once. The sequencing sample was made of peripheral blood. The receptors derive from an elderly man with acute or convalescent COVID-19.

DNA for the CDR3: TGTGCCAGCAGCCAAGACTACACTAGCGGCTACAATGAGCAGTTCTTC. This translates into CASSQDYTSGYNEQFF. The chain combines TRBV3-1 (or the pseudogene TRBV3-2) with TRBJ2-1; TRBD2 matches 8 bases. CDR3 length: 16 residues. Germline assignment: CDR1 LGHDT and CDR2 YNNKEL (reference sequence). Trimming at V came to 0 bases and at J to 3 bases, leaving 4 bases not matched to a gene.

The chain combines TRBV10-3 with TRBJ2-7, with D maybe TRBD1 (6 bases). The CDR3 has 15 residues. Per the germline V gene, CDR1 is ENHRY and CDR2 is SYGVKD. The germline V and J ends were trimmed by 0 bases and 6 bases, with 15 bases remaining between them. CDR3 sequence (DNA): TGTGCCATCAGTGAGTCGGGCAGGGGAAGGCGCGAGCAGTACTTC. It translates to CAISESGRGRREQYF.

The table lists this clone with a count of one. The genes are TRBV6-5 and TRBJ1-5; 9 bases agree with TRBD1. The V segment lost 5 bases and the J segment 5 bases; nucleotides outside the gene matches: 4. The CDR3 consists of 14 residues. From germline, CDR1 is MNHEY and CDR2 SVGAGI. The CDR3 loop is CASSPYRGHQPQHF. The CDR3 bases are TGTGCCAGCAGTCCCTACAGGGGGCATCAGCCCCAGCATTTT.

The J gene is TRBJ1-6, the V gene TRBV19; D is perhaps TRBD1 (5 bases). The CDR3 spans 16 residues. V was pared by 6 bases and J by 8 bases, with 20 bases between. From germline, CDR1 is LNHDA and CDR2 SQIVND (reference sequence). The CDR3 DNA follows: TGTGCCAGTAGGGCGGGGACTCTCGGGCCGGATTCACCCCTCCACTTT. This sequence encodes CASRAGTLGPDSPLHF.

The V gene is TRBV9, the J gene TRBJ2-1; D possibly corresponds to TRBD2 (5 bases). Germline values: CDR1 SGDLS, CDR2 YYNGEE. Trimming shortened V by 0 bases and J by 7 bases, and 20 bases separated the two germline ends. CDR3 length: 17 amino acids. The CDR3: CASSVGGGIARVNEQFF. The CDR3, as DNA: TGTGCCAGCAGCGTAGGTGGTGGAATAGCGAGAGTTAATGAGCAGTTCTTC.

The V call is TRBV5-1, the J call TRBJ2-3; 7 bases match TRBD2. The CDR3 length is 14 residues. Germline V lookup: CDR1 SGHRS, CDR2 YFSETQ. J was trimmed by 2 bases and V by 5 bases; bases with no gene match: 5. CDR3 loop: CASSPSGNTDTQYF. The CDR3 bases are TGCGCCAGCAGTCCAAGCGGGAACACAGATACGCAGTATTTT.

The CDR3 nucleotides are TGTGCCAGCAGCTTACGGGACCCAGGGGAAGAGACCCAGTACTTC. Its translation: CASSLRDPGEETQYF. This chain joins TRBV3-1 (or the pseudogene TRBV3-2) and TRBJ2-5, with D possibly TRBD1 on 6 matching bases. The germline V gene has CDR1 LGHDT and CDR2 YNNKEL (reference sequence). V was shortened by 5 bases and J by 3 bases, with 16 bases between the two germline ends. The CDR3 length is 15 residues.

V is TRBV7-9 and J is TRBJ2-7; 10 bases match TRBD1. CDR1 and CDR2 (germline): SEHNR, FQNEAQ (reference sequence). Germline trimming cut 5 bases from V and 2 bases from J; bases unmatched to any gene: 3. The CDR3 totals 14 residues. In nucleotides, the CDR3 is TGTGCCAGCAGCCCCGGGACAGGGGCCTACGAGCAGTACTTC. Its protein is CASSPGTGAYEQYF. The whole variable domain, remainder taken from reference TRBV7-9 and TRBJ2-7, is DTGVSQNPRHKITKRGQNVTFRCDPISEHNRLYWYRQTLGQGPEFLTYFQNEAQLEKSRLLSDRFSAERPKGSFSTLEIQRTEQGDSAMYLCASSPGTGAYEQYFGPGTRLTVT.

The V gene is TRBV2, the J gene TRBJ2-7; maybe TRBD1 (6 bases). Germline CDR1 SNHLY, CDR2 FYNNEI. V shed 6 bases and J shed 1 base, with 16 bases lying between them. The CDR3 length is 15 residues. CDR3 sequence reads: CASRLSLDRSYEQYF. Written as DNA, the CDR3 is TGTGCCAGCAGGTTATCTCTTGACAGGTCCTACGAGCAGTACTTC.

The rearrangement uses TRBV15 and TRBJ1-2, with 7 bases identical to TRBD1. The V segment lost 0 bases and the J segment 2 bases; nucleotides outside the gene matches: 6. The CDR3 is made up of 16 amino acids. CDR1 and CDR2 (germline): LNHNV, YYDKDF (reference sequence). The CDR3 loop is CATSRDGRQGNYGYTF. Written as DNA, the CDR3 is TGTGCCACCAGCAGAGATGGTCGACAGGGAAACTATGGCTACACCTTC.

The chain links TRBV21-1 to TRBJ2-6; TRBD1 reflects the table's D call only, with no check against the DNA. TRBV21-1 is assigned pseudogene status. The CDR3 is 18 amino acids. The CDR3 loop is CASSKGDRGGTGANVLTF. CDR3 sequence (DNA): TGTGCCAGCAGCAAAGGGGACAGGGGTGGCACTGGGGCCAACGTCCTGACTTTC.

V is TRBV7-2 and J is TRBJ1-3; D uncertain. Looked up from germline, CDR1 is SGHTA and CDR2 is FQGNSA. The CDR3 contains 18 residues. V dropped 1 base and J dropped 4 bases, with 20 bases sitting between them. CDR3 residues: CASSLESFAGLGGNTIYF. CDR3 DNA: TGTGCCAGCAGCTTAGAGTCGTTTGCAGGTTTAGGCGGAAACACCATATATTTT.

The chain recombines TRBV6-1 with TRBJ1-1; 11 positions agree with TRBD1. The length of the CDR3 is 17 residues. Germline V gives CDR1 MNHNS, CDR2 SASEGT. The V segment lost 4 bases and the J segment 5 bases; nucleotides outside the gene matches: 12. As DNA, the CDR3 is TGTGCCAGCAGTGCCGGGACAGGGGGTCGCTGGGGGACTGAAGCTTTCTTT. Translating it yields CASSAGTGGRWGTEAFF.

V is TRBV12-3 or TRBV12-4 and J is TRBJ2-7; no reliable D call. The V and J ends lost 4 bases and 4 bases respectively, with 5 bases between them. The CDR3 sequence is 11 residues long. CDR3 sequence reads: CASSSRYEQYF. CDR3 DNA: TGTGCCAGCAGTTCCCGTTACGAGCAGTACTTC.

J is TRBJ1-1 and V is TRBV21-1. TRBV21-1 is listed as a pseudogene. This CDR3 has 16 amino acids. CDR3 amino acids: CASLQGRGGMNTEAFF. In DNA, the CDR3 is TGTGCCAGCCTTCAAGGGAGGGGGGGGATGAACACTGAAGCTTTCTTT.

The genes are TRBV4-2 and TRBJ2-2; D is undetermined. Germline V gene sequence: CDR1 LGHNA, CDR2 YNFKEQ. The length of the CDR3 is 13 residues. With 3 bases removed from V and 8 bases from J, the gap between germline ends came to 10 bases. This chain's CDR3 is CASSQSGVGELFF. The DNA of the CDR3 is TGTGCCAGCAGCCAGAGTGGAGTGGGGGAGCTGTTTTTT.

The rearrangement links TRBV29-1 to TRBJ1-4; 7 bases agree with TRBD1. The CDR3 spans 13 residues. Per germline, CDR1 SQVTM and CDR2 ANQGSEA. J lost 8 bases, V lost 7 bases, and 10 bases had no gene match. The CDR3 reads CSGALQGLEKLFF. The CDR3, as DNA: TGCAGCGGGGCCTTACAGGGGCTGGAAAAACTGTTTTTT.

The chain has TRBV2 and TRBJ2-3; 7 bases agree with TRBD2. J lost 2 bases, V lost 7 bases, and 6 bases had no gene match. The CDR3 is 14 amino acids. Germline V CDR1 and CDR2: SNHLY, FYNNEI. The CDR3 loop is CASIAAGDTDTQYF. CDR3 bases: TGTGCCAGCATCGCGGCGGGGGACACAGATACGCAGTATTTT.

The chain is built from TRBV5-6 and TRBJ1-5, with TRBD1 as a possible D gene (6 bases). This CDR3 is built from 15 residues. CDR1 SGHDT and CDR2 YYEEEE come from the germline V gene. V shed 4 bases and J shed 7 bases, with 18 bases lying between them. This chain's CDR3 is CASSPSHRVGQPQHF. The CDR3 DNA follows: TGTGCCAGCAGCCCGTCCCACAGGGTAGGACAGCCCCAGCATTTT. Full variable domain (remainder filled in from reference TRBV5-6 and TRBJ1-5): DAGVTQSPTHLIKTRGQQVTLRCSPKSGHDTVSWYQQALGQGPQFIFQYYEEEERQRGNFPDRFSGHQFPNYSSELNVNALLLGDSALYLCASSPSHRVGQPQHFGDGTRLSIL.

V usage is TRBV6-1 and J usage is TRBJ1-1; no reliable D call. This CDR3 has 13 residues. CDR1 and CDR2 (germline): MNHNS, SASEGT. Trimming pared 3 bases from V and 2 bases from J, leaving 7 bases between. In DNA, the CDR3 is TGTGCCAGCAGTGAGTCCAGAAACACTGAAGCTTTCTTT. It translates to CASSESRNTEAFF.

In this sample, this clone turned up once. The rearrangement links TRBV4-2 to TRBJ2-7; 10 bases agree with TRBD1. Germline-derived CDR1 and CDR2 are LGHNA and YNFKEQ. The CDR3 consists of 15 residues. Trimming cost V 0 bases and J 5 bases; bases outside gene matches: 4. CDR3 DNA: TGTGCCAGCAGCCAAGAGACAGGGGGCTACCACGAGCAGTACTTC. Protein sequence: CASSQETGGYHEQYF.

This chain connects TRBV7-2 to TRBJ2-7; 13 nucleotides match TRBD2. Losses at the gene ends were 1 base for V and 9 bases for J; bases not matched to a gene: 3. CDR1 and CDR2 from the germline V gene are SGHTA and FQGNSA. The CDR3 runs to 14 residues. CDR3 amino acids: CASSLGLAGGGQYF. CDR3 in DNA: TGTGCCAGCAGCTTAGGACTAGCGGGAGGCGGGCAGTACTTC.

The chain is built from TRBV5-4 and TRBJ2-1; 12 bases match TRBD2. Unmatched junction bases numbered 7, after V lost 4 bases and J lost 8 bases. This CDR3 is 15 amino acids long. Germline V gene lookup returns CDR1 SGHNT and CDR2 YYREEE (reference sequence). The DNA for the CDR3 is TGTGCCAGCAGCGCTAGCGGGAGGGCCGGGGATGAGCAGTTCTTC. Amino acid sequence: CASSASGRAGDEQFF.

In DNA form, the CDR3 reads TGTGCCAGCAGTCTCCGACTAACCAATGAGCAGTTCTTC. As protein: CASSLRLTNEQFF. The V gene is TRBV28, the J gene TRBJ2-1; D is perhaps TRBD2 (5 bases). With 5 bases removed from V and 6 bases from J, the gap between germline ends came to 11 bases. CDR1 and CDR2 from the germline V gene are MDHEN and SYDVKM. The CDR3 sequence is 13 residues long. The full variable domain, rest sourced from reference TRBV28 and TRBJ2-1, is DVKVTQSSRYLVKRTGEKVFLECVQDMDHENMFWYRQDPGLGLRLIYFSYDVKMKEKGDIPEGYSVSREKKERFSLILESASTNQTSMYLCASSLRLTNEQFFGPGTRLTVL.

This clone has a handful of counts. V usage is TRBV13 and J usage is TRBJ2-6; the match to TRBD1 covers 7 bases. Germline V CDR1 and CDR2: PRHDT, FYEKMQ (reference sequence). CDR3 length: 16 amino acids. V gave up 0 bases and J gave up 3 bases; unmatched junction bases: 2. CDR3 DNA sequence: TGTGCCAGCAGCTTAGGACAGGGGTATGGGGCCAACGTCCTGACTTTC. Translation: CASSLGQGYGANVLTF.

This clone was detected only once. This chain links TRBV6-5 with TRBJ2-7, with 10 bases identical to TRBD1. There are 14 residues in the CDR3. Germline trimming cut 6 bases from V and 4 bases from J; bases unmatched to any gene: 6. CDR1 and CDR2 (germline): MNHEY, SVGAGI. The CDR3 DNA follows: TGTGCCAGCAGCTTCGACAGGGGGCGGTACGAGCAGTACTTC. Protein: CASSFDRGRYEQYF.

This clone has more than one count but fewer than ten. This sequence joins TRBV28 and TRBJ1-1; 8 positions agree with TRBD1. The germline CDR1 and CDR2 sequences are MDHEN and SYDVKM. V lost 5 bases to trimming and J lost 5 bases; unmatched junction nucleotides: 10. The CDR3 consists of 15 residues. The CDR3, as DNA: TGTGCCAGCAGTCCGAGGACAGGGACGGGTACTGAAGCTTTCTTT. Translating it yields CASSPRTGTGTEAFF.

This clone appeared a single time. The V call is TRBV7-9, the J call TRBJ1-5, with TRBD1 identical over 7 bases. The CDR3 length is 14 residues. Per germline, CDR1 SEHNR and CDR2 FQNEAQ (reference sequence). V lost 3 bases, J lost 5 bases, and 4 bases stayed unmatched. The CDR3 region is CASSLTGTDQPQHF. CDR3 DNA sequence: TGTGCCAGCAGCTTGACAGGGACGGATCAGCCCCAGCATTTT.

This clone has just one count. The rearrangement links TRBV6-1 to TRBJ2-2; D may be TRBD2 (7 bases). V was cut by 2 bases and J by 0 bases, with 13 bases left in between. The CDR3 has 17 residues. Germline loops: CDR1 MNHNS, CDR2 SASEGT. CDR3 residues: CASSEKGGAANTGELFF. As DNA, the CDR3 is TGTGCCAGCAGTGAAAAGGGGGGGGCTGCGAACACCGGGGAGCTGTTTTTT.